This T cell receptor beta chain was identified in a study of regulatory T cells in long-lasting Graves disease. Construction of TCR beta libraries relied on iRepertoire HTBI primers and on Arm-PCR targeting CDR3 regions. One entry per CDR3 protein results from TCRdb running MiXCR on the multiplex PCR reads. This sample yields about 370,000 distinct CDR3 sequences, of which less than 20% are seen a single time; 20% to 25% belongs to the top ten. This clonotype was counted ten times or more. The V gene's germline CDR1 is SGHRS and CDR2 YFSETQ. This CDR3 has 16 residues. After removal of 0 bases from V and 6 bases from J, the junction contained 7 bases not matched to a gene. Time point specified: newly diagnosed GD, antithyroid drugs for less than 3 months. Isolated PBMC RNA provided the starting material for the TCR library.

The clonotype originates from a female donor with Graves disease. The genes are TRBV5-1 and TRBJ1-4; 8 bases fit TRBD1. The source material was peripheral blood mononuclear cells (PBMCs), sampled at new diagnosis, from a patient treated with antithyroid drugs. CDR3 region: CASSLVAGGTHEKLFF. CDR3 DNA sequence: TGCGCCAGCAGCTTGGTAGCAGGGGGCACCCATGAAAAACTGTTTTTT.